This is a list of T cell receptor beta chains from one sample in a study of blood T cells in healthy people across ages. TCRdb re-called the 5' RACE reads with MiXCR, one entry per CDR3 protein. The sample has approximately 800,000 distinct CDR3 sequences; about 62% are singletons. What was sequenced was blood. The origin of the receptors is a man aged 25-45 years in good health. Each CDR3 is given with its conserved first and last residue. Each record gives: J gene, V gene, CDR3 protein.

TRBJ2-1	TRBV5-1	CASSLGGSYPDLYNEQFF
TRBJ2-5	TRBV5-1	CASSIADSQETQYF
TRBJ2-2	TRBV7-8	CASSSTSGVGRELFF
TRBJ1-2	TRBV20-1	CSARRNRGGGYTF
TRBJ2-6	TRBV18	CASSRRQGTGPGANVLTF
TRBJ2-5	TRBV20-1	CSARGTGNQETQYF
TRBJ1-5	TRBV27	CASRQGQYSNQPQHF
TRBJ1-5	TRBV30	CAWSVRGVAQHF
TRBJ1-2	TRBV25-1	CASSEPGQIVYGYTF
TRBJ2-3	TRBV4-1	CASSQLGFSTDTQYF
TRBJ2-1	TRBV20-1	CSAFRLAGGPWDEQFF
.	TRBV6-5	CASSWDKGLLYEQYF
TRBJ1-1	TRBV12-3/TRBV12-4	CASTRWGGISSTEAFF
TRBJ2-3	TRBV6-1	CASNLMGQGAADTQYF
TRBJ2-3	TRBV10-3	CAISGPRTGANTQYF
TRBJ2-7	TRBV7-2	CASSLDGGYEQYF
.	TRBV25-1	CASSGDYTGSDEQYF
TRBJ2-7	TRBV4-3	CASSQGGTGVWEQYF
TRBJ2-7	TRBV28	CASTIPGQGAYEQYF
.	TRBV4-3	CASSQEGGWTQYF
TRBJ2-7	TRBV6-1	CASSEHIRIRDRGAYEQYF
TRBJ2-7	TRBV7-2	CASSPLDQQYF
TRBJ1-3	TRBV3-1	CASSQGNTIYF
TRBJ1-5	TRBV6-2/TRBV6-3	CASKRGTDQGPQHF
TRBJ2-3	TRBV6-2/TRBV6-3	CASSLSGTINTQYF
TRBJ2-1	TRBV3-1	CASTNRGGRGDNNEQFF
TRBJ1-1	TRBV29-1	CSVEKGGTEAFF
TRBJ2-7	TRBV9	CASSLEHRGGLDEQYF
TRBJ2-2	TRBV15	CATSRDHGGTGELFF
TRBJ2-2	TRBV5-1	CASSLEGQNRGGELFF
TRBJ2-6	TRBV6-6	CASSYGRRGVNVLTF
TRBJ2-7	TRBV7-9	CASSFDSFEQYF
TRBJ2-4	TRBV6-5	CASSQQGRGNIQYF
.	TRBV7-2	CASSAPGPHEETQYF
TRBJ2-5	TRBV5-1	CASSTIGLAGTQETQYF
TRBJ1-2	TRBV6-1	CASNNLRGTDYGYTF
.	TRBV9	CASSVGRGLRETQYF
TRBJ2-2	TRBV28	CASNQGGTGELFF